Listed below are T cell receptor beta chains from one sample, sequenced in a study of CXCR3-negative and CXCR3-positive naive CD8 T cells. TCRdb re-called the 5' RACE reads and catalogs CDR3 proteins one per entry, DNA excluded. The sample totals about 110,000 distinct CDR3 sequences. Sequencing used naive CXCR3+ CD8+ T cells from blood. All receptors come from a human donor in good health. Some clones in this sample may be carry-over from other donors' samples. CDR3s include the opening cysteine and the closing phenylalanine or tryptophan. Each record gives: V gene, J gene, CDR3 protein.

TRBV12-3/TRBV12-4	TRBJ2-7	CASSFGQTYEQYF
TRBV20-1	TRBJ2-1	CSARDVWTGYNEQFF
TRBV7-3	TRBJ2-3	CASSLSSGDTQYF
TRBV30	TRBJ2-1	CAWSVTGYEQFF
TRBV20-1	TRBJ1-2	CSATPGQGAFSHGYTF
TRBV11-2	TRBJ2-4	CASSSGRGQLAGRLSAKNIQYF
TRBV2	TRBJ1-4	CASSEVPPNEKLFF
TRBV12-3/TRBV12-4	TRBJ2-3	CASSLTPAGGPPDTQYF
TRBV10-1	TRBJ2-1	CASSEQGSSYNEQFF
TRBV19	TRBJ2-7	CASSPRATGDYEQYF
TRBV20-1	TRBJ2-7	CSARGGLSYEQYF
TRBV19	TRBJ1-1	CASTPFGNTEAFF
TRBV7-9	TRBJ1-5	CASSAGAQPQHF
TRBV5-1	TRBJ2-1	CASSLAAVLSSYNEQFF
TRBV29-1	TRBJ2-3	CSGVPYLASTDTQYF
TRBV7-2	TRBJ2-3	CASSLVGTGAGDTQYF
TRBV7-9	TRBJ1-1	CASSLAAGYTEAFF
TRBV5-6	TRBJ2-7	CASSLGAAPPYEQYF
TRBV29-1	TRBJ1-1	CSVPGEGTEAFF
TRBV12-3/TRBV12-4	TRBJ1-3	CASSFITEGGDTIYF
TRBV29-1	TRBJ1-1	CSVVPGGADEAFF
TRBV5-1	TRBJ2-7	CASSSQGRRYEQYF
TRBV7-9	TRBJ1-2	CASSLDVVAGGISAYGYTF
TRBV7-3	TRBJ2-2	CASSSDGPNTGELFF
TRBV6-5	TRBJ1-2	CASAAYPEGYTF
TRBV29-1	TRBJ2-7	CSVPSLDSSYEQYF
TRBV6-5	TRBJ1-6	CASSYSTDSPLHF
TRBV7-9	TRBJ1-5	CASSLEGQGARQPQHF
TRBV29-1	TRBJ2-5	CSVEDPGGETQYF
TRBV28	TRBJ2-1	CASSSPRETYNEQFF
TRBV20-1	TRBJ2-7	CKAGLPYEQYF
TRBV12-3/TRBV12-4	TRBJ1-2	CASSPSPRTANYGYTF
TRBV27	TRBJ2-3	CASSLSGGSDTQYF
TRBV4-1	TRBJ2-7	CASSQALNNLYEQYF
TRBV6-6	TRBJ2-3	CASSTSGDTQYF
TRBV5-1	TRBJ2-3	CASSLVFGDTQYF
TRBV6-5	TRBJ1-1	CASSDGHAGNTEAFF
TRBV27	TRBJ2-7	CASSLSPWDYEQYF
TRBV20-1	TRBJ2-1	CSAEPQRGYNEQFF
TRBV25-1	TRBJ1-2	CASTPRDGSNYGYTF
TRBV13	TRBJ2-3	CASSSFTDGTDTQYF
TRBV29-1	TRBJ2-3	CSVEPSGNTDTQYF
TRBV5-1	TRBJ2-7	CASSTYRTSGIYEQYF
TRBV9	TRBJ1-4	CASSVTGATNEKLFF
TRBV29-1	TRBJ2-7	CSGRDRESYEQYF
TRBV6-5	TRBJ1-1	CASTGGDTEAFF
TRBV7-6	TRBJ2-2	CASSFISATGELFF
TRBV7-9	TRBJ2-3	CASIPIRGNTQYF
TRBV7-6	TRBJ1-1	CASSLEGREGTEAFF
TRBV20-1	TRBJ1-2	CSVYGGGVAGYGYTF
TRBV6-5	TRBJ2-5	CASSTGPRQTQYF
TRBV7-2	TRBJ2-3	CASSEWGGLTDTQYF
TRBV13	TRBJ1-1	CASSLASGNLDF
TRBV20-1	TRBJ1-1	CSARPTDNTEAFF
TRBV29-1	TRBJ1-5	CSVGGGSNQPQHF